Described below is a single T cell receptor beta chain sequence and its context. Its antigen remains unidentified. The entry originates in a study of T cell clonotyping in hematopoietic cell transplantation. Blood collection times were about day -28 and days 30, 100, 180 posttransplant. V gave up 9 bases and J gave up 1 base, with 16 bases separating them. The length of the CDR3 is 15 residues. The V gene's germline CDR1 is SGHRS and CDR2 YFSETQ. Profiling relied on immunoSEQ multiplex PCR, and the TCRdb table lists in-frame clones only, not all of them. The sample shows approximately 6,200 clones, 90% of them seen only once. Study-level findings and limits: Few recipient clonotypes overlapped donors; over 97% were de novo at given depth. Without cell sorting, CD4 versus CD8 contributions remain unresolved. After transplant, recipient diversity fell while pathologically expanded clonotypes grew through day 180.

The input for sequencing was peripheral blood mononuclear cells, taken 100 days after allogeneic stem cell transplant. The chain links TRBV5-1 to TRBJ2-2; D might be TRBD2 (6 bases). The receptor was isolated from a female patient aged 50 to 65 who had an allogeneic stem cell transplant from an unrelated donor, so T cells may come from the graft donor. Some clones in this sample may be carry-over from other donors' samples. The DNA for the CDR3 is TGCGCCACCCACCGAGGGGACTTGAACACCGGGGAGCTGTTTTTT. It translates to CATHRGDLNTGELFF.